By sample share, the clone carrying this TCR beta chain is large. This CDR3 is 14 amino acids long. Germline loops: CDR1 WSHSY, CDR2 SAAADI. The V end was cut by 3 bases, the J end by 2 bases, with 10 bases between. These data come from a study of somatic mutations in cytotoxic T cells in rheumatoid arthritis. The assay was immunoSEQ multiplex PCR, and TCRdb's table has in-frame clones only and misses some. The sample carries approximately 20,000 clones, around 79% recorded once. The clonotype was recovered from a woman aged 45-60 years in good health. The rearrangement joins TRBV10-2 to TRBJ2-5; tentatively, D is TRBD1 (6 bases). The specimen was CD8+ T cells sorted from blood. DNA for the CDR3: TGCGCCAGCAGTGAATGGACAGTACAAGAGACCCAGTACTTC. This sequence encodes CASSEWTVQETQYF.